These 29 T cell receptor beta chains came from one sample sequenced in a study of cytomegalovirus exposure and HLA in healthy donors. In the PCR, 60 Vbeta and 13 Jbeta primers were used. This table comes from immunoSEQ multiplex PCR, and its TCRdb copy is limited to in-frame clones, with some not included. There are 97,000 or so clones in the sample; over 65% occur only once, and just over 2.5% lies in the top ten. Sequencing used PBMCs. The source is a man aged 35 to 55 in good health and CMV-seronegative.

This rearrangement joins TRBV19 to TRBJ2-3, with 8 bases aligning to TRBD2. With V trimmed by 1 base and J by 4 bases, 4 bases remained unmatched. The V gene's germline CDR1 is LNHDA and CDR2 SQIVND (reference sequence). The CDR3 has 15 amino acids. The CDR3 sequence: CASSIGTSSPDTQYF. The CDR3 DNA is TGTGCCAGTAGTATAGGGACTAGCAGTCCAGATACGCAGTATTTT.

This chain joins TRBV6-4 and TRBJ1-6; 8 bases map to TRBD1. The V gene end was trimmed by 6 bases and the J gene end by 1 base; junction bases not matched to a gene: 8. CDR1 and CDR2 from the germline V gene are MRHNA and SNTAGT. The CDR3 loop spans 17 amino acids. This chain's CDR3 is CASRSGTGGSYNSPLHF. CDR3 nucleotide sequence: TGTGCCAGCAGGAGTGGGACAGGAGGGTCCTATAATTCACCCCTCCACTTT.

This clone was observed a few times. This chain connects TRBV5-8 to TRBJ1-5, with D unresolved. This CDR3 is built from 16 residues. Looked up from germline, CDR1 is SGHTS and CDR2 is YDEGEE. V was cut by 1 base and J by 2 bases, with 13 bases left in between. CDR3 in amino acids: CASSLWVGEGNQPQHF. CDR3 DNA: TGTGCCAGCAGCTTGTGGGTGGGTGAGGGCAATCAGCCCCAGCATTTT.

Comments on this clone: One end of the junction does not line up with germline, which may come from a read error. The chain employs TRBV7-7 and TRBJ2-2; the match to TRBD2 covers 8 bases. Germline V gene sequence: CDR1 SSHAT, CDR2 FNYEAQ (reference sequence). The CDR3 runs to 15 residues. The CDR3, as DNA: TGTGCTAGCAGCTTCCAACGGGGGGGCACCGGGGAGCTGTTTTTT. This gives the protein CASSFQRGGTGELFF.

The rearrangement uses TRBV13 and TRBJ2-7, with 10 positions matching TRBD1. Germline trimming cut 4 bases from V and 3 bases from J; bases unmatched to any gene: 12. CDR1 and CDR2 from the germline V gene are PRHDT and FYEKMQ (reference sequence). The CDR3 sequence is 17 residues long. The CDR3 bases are TGTGCCAGCAGCTCCGGACAGGGGGATTCCCCTCTCTACGAGCAGTACTTC. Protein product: CASSSGQGDSPLYEQYF.

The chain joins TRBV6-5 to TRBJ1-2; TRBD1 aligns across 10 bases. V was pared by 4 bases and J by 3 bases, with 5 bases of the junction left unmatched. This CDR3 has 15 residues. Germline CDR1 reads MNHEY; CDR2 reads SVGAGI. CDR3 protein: CASSSPTGGDYGYTF. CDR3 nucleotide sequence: TGTGCCAGCAGTTCGCCGACAGGGGGCGACTATGGCTACACCTTC.

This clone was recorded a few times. The CDR3 DNA follows: TGCGCCAGCAGCCCGGACAGCTCCTACGAGCAGTACTTC. It specifies CASSPDSSYEQYF. V and J are TRBV5-1 and TRBJ2-7; maybe TRBD1 (6 bases). Per the germline V gene, CDR1 is SGHRS and CDR2 is YFSETQ. CDR3 length equals 13 residues. V lost 4 bases, J lost 0 bases, and 8 bases lay in between.

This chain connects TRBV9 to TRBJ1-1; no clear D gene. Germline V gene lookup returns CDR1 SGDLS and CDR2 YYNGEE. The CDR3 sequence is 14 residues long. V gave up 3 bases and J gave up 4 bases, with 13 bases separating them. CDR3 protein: CASSGRGDGTEAFF. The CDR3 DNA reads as TGTGCCAGCAGCGGACGAGGAGACGGCACTGAAGCTTTCTTT.

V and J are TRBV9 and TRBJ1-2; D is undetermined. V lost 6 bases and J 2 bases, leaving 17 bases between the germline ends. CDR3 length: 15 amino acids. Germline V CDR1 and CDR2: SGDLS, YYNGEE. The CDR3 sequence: CASTLEDWANYGYTF. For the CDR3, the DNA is TGTGCCAGCACCTTAGAGGACTGGGCGAACTATGGCTACACCTTC.

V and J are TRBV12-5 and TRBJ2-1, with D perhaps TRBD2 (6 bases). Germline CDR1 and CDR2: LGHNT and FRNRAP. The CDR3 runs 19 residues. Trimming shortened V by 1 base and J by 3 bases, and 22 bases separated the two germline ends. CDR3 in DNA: TGTGCTAGTGGTTTGGCTATTTCCGGGAGTAGCGGCGACTACAATGAGCAGTTCTTC. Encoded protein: CASGLAISGSSGDYNEQFF.

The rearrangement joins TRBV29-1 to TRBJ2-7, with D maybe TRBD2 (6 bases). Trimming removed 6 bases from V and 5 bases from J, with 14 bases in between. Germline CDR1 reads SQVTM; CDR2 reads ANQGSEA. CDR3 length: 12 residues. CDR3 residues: CSVRQSSDEQYF. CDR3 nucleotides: TGCAGCGTGAGACAGTCTAGCGACGAGCAGTACTTC.

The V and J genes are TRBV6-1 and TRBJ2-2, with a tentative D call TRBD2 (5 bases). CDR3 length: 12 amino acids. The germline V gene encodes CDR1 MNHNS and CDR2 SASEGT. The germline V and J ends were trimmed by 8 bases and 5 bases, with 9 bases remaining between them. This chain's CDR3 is CASLTGTGELFF. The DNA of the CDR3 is TGTGCCAGCCTCACGGGGACCGGGGAGCTGTTTTTT.

The chain's CDR3 is CASRGDRGPDTQYF. CDR3 DNA: TGTGCCAGCAGGGGGGACAGGGGGCCCGATACGCAGTATTTT. This rearrangement joins TRBV2 to TRBJ2-3, with 12 nucleotides matching TRBD1. This CDR3 comprises 14 residues. V lost 6 bases to trimming and J lost 6 bases; unmatched junction nucleotides: 4. Germline CDR1 is SNHLY and CDR2 is FYNNEI.

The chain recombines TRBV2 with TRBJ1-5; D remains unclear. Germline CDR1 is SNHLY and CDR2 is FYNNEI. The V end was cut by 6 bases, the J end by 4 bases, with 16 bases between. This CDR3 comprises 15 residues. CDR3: CASSPSGLRNQPQHF. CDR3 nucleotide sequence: TGTGCCAGCAGCCCGTCGGGTCTTCGGAATCAGCCCCAGCATTTT.

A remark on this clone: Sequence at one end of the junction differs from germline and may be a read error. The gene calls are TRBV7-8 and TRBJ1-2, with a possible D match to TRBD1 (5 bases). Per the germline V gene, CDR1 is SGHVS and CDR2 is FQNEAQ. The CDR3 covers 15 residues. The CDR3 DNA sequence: TGTGCCAGCAGCTTAATATCAAGGGGCCTCTATGGCCACACCTTC. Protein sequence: CASSLISRGLYGHTF.

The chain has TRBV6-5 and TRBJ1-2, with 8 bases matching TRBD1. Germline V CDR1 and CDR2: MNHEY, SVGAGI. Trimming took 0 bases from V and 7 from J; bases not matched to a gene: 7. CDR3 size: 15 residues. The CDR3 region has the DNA TGTGCCAGCAGTTACTCGACCCAGGGGGCTGGTGGCTACACCTTC. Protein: CASSYSTQGAGGYTF.

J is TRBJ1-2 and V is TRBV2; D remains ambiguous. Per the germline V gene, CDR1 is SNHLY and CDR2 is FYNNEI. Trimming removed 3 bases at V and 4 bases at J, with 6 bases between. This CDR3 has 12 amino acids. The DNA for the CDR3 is TGTGCCAGCAGTGATGAAGCCTATGGCTACACCTTC. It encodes CASSDEAYGYTF. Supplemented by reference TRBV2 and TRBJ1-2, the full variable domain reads EPEVTQTPSHQVTQMGQEVILRCVPISNHLYFYWYRQILGQKVEFLVSFYNNEISEKSEIFDDQFSVERPDGSNFTLKIRSTKLEDSAMYFCASSDEAYGYTFGSGTRLTVV.

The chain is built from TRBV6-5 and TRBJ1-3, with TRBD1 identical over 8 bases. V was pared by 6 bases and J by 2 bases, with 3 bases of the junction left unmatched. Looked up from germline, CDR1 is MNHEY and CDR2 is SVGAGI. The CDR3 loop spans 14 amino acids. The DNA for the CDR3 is TGTGCCAGCAGGGAGACAGGGGCTGGAAACACCATATATTTT. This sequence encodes CASRETGAGNTIYF.

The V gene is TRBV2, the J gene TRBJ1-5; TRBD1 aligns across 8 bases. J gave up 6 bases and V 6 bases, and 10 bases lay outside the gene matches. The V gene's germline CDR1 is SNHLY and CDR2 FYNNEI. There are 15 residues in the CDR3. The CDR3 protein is CASRPRQGYFQPQHF. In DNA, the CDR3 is TGTGCCAGCAGGCCCAGACAGGGGTATTTTCAGCCCCAGCATTTT.

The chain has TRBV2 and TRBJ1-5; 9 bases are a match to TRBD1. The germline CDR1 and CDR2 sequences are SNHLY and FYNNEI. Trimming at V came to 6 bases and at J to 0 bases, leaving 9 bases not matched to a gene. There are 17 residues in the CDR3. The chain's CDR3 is CASSPRGTGYSNQPQHF. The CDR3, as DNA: TGTGCCAGCAGCCCGAGGGGGACAGGGTATAGCAATCAGCCCCAGCATTTT.

The CDR3, as DNA: TGTGCCAGTAGTCCAATAGCGGGGGCAAACGAGCAGTACTTC. The encoded protein is CASSPIAGANEQYF. The chain couples TRBV19 to TRBJ2-7; 9 bases match TRBD2. In germline, CDR1 is LNHDA, CDR2 SQIVND (reference sequence). CDR3 size: 14 residues. The ends lost 5 bases at V and 5 bases at J; junction bases unmatched: 7.

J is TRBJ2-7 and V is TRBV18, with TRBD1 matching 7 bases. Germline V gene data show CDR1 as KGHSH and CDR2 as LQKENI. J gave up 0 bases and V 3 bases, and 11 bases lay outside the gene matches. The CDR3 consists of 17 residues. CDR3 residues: CASSPQGRGQHSYEQYF. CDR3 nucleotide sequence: TGTGCCAGCTCACCCCAGGGTCGGGGACAGCACTCCTACGAGCAGTACTTC.

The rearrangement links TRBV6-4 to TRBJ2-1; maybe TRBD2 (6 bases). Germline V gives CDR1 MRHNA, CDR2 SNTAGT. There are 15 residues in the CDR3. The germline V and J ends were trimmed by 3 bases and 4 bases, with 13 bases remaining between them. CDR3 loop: CASSEGIAAYNEQFF. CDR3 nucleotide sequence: TGTGCCAGCAGTGAAGGGATAGCGGCGTACAATGAGCAGTTCTTC.

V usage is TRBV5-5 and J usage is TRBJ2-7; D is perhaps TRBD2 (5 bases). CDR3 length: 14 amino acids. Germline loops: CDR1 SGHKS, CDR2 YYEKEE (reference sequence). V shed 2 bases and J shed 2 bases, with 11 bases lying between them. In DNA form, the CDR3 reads TGTGCCAGCAGCTTCGGAGGTCTGGCCTACGAGCAGTACTTC. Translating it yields CASSFGGLAYEQYF. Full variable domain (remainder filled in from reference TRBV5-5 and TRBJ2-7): DAGVTQSPTHLIKTRGQQVTLRCSPISGHKSVSWYQQVLGQGPQFIFQYYEKEERGRGNFPDRFSARQFPNYSSELNVNALLLGDSALYLCASSFGGLAYEQYFGPGTRLTVT.

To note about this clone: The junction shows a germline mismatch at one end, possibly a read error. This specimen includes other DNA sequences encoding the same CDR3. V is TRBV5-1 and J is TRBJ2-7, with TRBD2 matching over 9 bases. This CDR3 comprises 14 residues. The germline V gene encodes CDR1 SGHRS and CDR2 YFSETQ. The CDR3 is CASSLGLARGEQYF. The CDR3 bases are TGCGCCAGTAGCTTGGGACTAGCTAGGGGCGAGCAGTACTTC.

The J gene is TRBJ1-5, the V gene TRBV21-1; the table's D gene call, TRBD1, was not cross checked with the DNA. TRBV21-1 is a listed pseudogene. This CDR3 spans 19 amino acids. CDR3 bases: TGTGCCAGCAGCAAAGATCACGGTCGGGACAGGGGGCTTCGGCAGCCCCAGCATTTT. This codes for CASSKDHGRDRGLRQPQHF.

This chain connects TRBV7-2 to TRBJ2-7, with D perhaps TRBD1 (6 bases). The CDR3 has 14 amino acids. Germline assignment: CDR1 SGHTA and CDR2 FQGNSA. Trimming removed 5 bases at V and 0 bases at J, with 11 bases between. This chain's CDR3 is CASSPTGPSYEQYF. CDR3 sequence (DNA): TGTGCCAGCAGCCCTACAGGGCCCTCCTACGAGCAGTACTTC.

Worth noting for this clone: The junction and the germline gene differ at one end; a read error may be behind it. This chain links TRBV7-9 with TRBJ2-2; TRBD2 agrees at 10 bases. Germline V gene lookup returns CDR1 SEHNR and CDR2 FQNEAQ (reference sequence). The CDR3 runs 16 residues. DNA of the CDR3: TGTTCCAGCAGCCCTACTAGCGGGGAACACACCGGGGAGCTGTTTTTT. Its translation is CSSSPTSGEHTGELFF.

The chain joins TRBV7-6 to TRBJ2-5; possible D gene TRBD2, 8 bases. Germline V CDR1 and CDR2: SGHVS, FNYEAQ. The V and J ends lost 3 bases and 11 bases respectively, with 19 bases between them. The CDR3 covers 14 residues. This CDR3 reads CASSFQGEAGEQYF. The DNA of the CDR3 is TGTGCCAGCAGCTTTCAGGGGGAAGCGGGGGAGCAGTACTTC.